The next 19 T cell receptor beta chains were all read from a single sample in a study of blood T cell repertoires in COVID-19. Clones were read by immunoSEQ multiplex PCR, and TCRdb kept only the in-frame ones, dropping some. The repertoire consists of tens of thousands of clones, with about four fifths occurring once and the leading ten covering roughly 1.5%. The specimen was peripheral blood. The receptors here all came from a man aged 50 or older with acute or convalescent COVID-19.

The chain joins TRBV28 to TRBJ2-7; D uncertain. The CDR3 runs 13 residues. Germline CDR1 MDHEN, CDR2 SYDVKM. Trimming left V 3 bases short and J 3 bases short, with 9 bases between. This chain's CDR3 is CASSLGSIYEQYF. CDR3 DNA sequence: TGTGCCAGCAGTTTGGGCAGCATCTACGAGCAGTACTTC.

This clone has only a few counts. The chain links TRBV7-2 to TRBJ1-1; D not certain. Trimming removed 2 bases from V and 1 base from J, with 5 bases in between. The CDR3 runs 13 residues. Per the germline V gene, CDR1 is SGHTA and CDR2 is FQGNSA. The DNA for the CDR3 is TGTGCCAGCAGCTTACAGAAGAACACTGAAGCTTTCTTT. As protein: CASSLQKNTEAFF.

The genes are TRBV7-2 and TRBJ1-3; D perhaps matches TRBD1 (5 bases). Trimming took off 6 bases at V and 0 bases at J, with 9 bases between the two ends. Germline-derived CDR1 and CDR2 are SGHTA and FQGNSA. This CDR3 has 14 amino acids. CDR3 DNA: TGTGCCAGCAGTCGCGGGACCTCTGGAAACACCATATATTTT. This sequence encodes CASSRGTSGNTIYF.

This sequence joins TRBV7-2 and TRBJ1-5; 8 bases agree with TRBD1. Germline lookup yields CDR1 SGHTA and CDR2 FQGNSA. The ends lost 5 bases at V and 3 bases at J; junction bases unmatched: 6. The CDR3 covers 15 residues. The CDR3 is CASSPNRGNNQPQHF. CDR3 DNA sequence: TGTGCCAGCAGCCCTAACAGGGGGAACAATCAGCCCCAGCATTTT.

This chain uses TRBV21-1 with TRBJ1-6; the table's D call, TRBD1, has no DNA check behind it. TRBV21-1 is a recognized pseudogene. The CDR3 sequence is 15 residues long. CDR3: CASSSRQFYNSPLHF. CDR3 coding DNA: TGTGCCAGCAGCTCCCGACAGTTCTATAATTCACCCCTCCACTTT.

The chain joins TRBV30 to TRBJ1-5, with a weak D call TRBD1 (6 bases). CDR3 length: 14 amino acids. V was trimmed by 4 bases and J by 1 base, leaving 11 bases between them. CDR1 and CDR2 from the germline V gene are GTSNPN and SVGIG (reference sequence). The chain's CDR3 is CAWNLQGSNQPQHF. In DNA form, the CDR3 reads TGTGCCTGGAACCTACAGGGAAGCAATCAGCCCCAGCATTTT.

This rearrangement joins TRBV7-2 to TRBJ2-2; D unclear. Between the trimmed V and J ends, which lost 1 base and 2 bases, there was a span of 11 bases. CDR1 is SGHTA, CDR2 FQGNSA, per germline. The CDR3 sequence is 16 residues long. The CDR3 nucleotides read TGTGCCAGCAGCTTAGGATTGGGCGTTAACACCGGGGAGCTGTTTTTT. This translates into CASSLGLGVNTGELFF.

The chain couples TRBV21-1 to TRBJ1-5; the D segment call TRBD1 is taken from the table without a DNA check. TRBV21-1 is labeled a pseudogene. This CDR3 contains 15 residues. For the CDR3, the DNA is TGTGCCAGCAGCAAAATACCAGGGATCAATCAGCCCCAGCATTTT. Translating it yields CASSKIPGINQPQHF.

This clone was counted a few times. CDR3 loop: CASSALRQGSGNTIYF. CDR3 sequence (DNA): TGTGCCAGCAGTGCCTTAAGACAGGGCTCTGGAAACACCATATATTTT. The rearrangement uses TRBV6-1 and TRBJ1-3, with 7 bases fitting TRBD1. Germline CDR1 reads MNHNS; CDR2 reads SASEGT. Trimming removed 4 bases from V and 0 bases from J; junction bases left unmatched: 6. The CDR3 has 16 amino acids.

The chain links TRBV20-1 to TRBJ2-1; TRBD2 agrees at 12 bases. The CDR3 contains 17 residues. With V trimmed by 3 bases and J by 1 base, 7 bases remained unmatched. CDR1 and CDR2 (germline): DFQATT, SNEGSKA (reference sequence). This CDR3 is CSASGLAGGQSYNEQFF. In DNA, the CDR3 is TGCAGTGCTAGTGGCCTAGCGGGAGGGCAATCCTACAATGAGCAGTTCTTC.

On this clone itself: One end of the junction does not line up with germline, which may come from a read error. The chain joins TRBV20-1 to TRBJ1-5; 7 bases line up with TRBD1. This CDR3 is 11 amino acids long. Looked up from germline, CDR1 is DFQATT and CDR2 is SNEGSKA (reference sequence). CDR3 bases: TGCAGTGCTAGAACGGGACAGCTAGAAATTTTT. It specifies CSARTGQLEIF.

This clone was recorded a few times. The chain carries TRBV6-6 and TRBJ1-5, with D unresolved. Looked up from germline, CDR1 is MNHNY and CDR2 is SVGAGI (reference sequence). The CDR3 totals 14 residues. Trimming stripped 2 bases from V and 1 base from J, with 6 bases between. The CDR3 loop is CASSYPQSNQPQHF. Here the CDR3 DNA reads TGTGCCAGCAGTTACCCGCAGAGCAATCAGCCCCAGCATTTT.

The chain joins TRBV27 to TRBJ1-6, with D hard to call. The germline V gene has CDR1 MNHEY and CDR2 SMNVEV (reference sequence). Trimming took 3 bases from V and 7 from J, leaving 4 bases between them. The CDR3 is 12 residues long. CDR3 sequence (DNA): TGTGCCAGCAGTTTTATGAATTCACCCCTCCACTTT. Its protein is CASSFMNSPLHF.

V gene TRBV28 combines with J gene TRBJ1-2; TRBD1 agrees at 7 bases. V was clipped by 7 bases and J by 7 bases; unmatched bases: 9. The CDR3 length is 13 residues. In germline, CDR1 is MDHEN, CDR2 SYDVKM. This CDR3 is CASIEQGMAGYTF. Here the CDR3 DNA reads TGTGCCAGCATTGAACAGGGGATGGCTGGCTACACCTTC.

This sequence joins TRBV5-1 and TRBJ1-2; 10 bases map to TRBD1. Germline CDR1 reads SGHRS; CDR2 reads YFSETQ. The CDR3 consists of 14 residues. With 0 bases clipped from V and 8 bases from J, the junction kept 4 bases outside the gene matches. The CDR3 region has the DNA TGCGCCAGCAGCTTGGTTGACAGGGGGCACGGCTACACCTTC. Its translation is CASSLVDRGHGYTF. The full variable domain, completed using reference TRBV5-1 and TRBJ1-2, is KAGVTQTPRYLIKTRGQQVTLSCSPISGHRSVSWYQQTPGQGLQFLFEYFSETQRNKGNFPGRFSGRQFSNSRSEMNVSTLELGDSALYLCASSLVDRGHGYTFGSGTRLTVV.

The V call is TRBV9, the J call TRBJ2-7; 12 bases are shared with TRBD2. The CDR3 extends over 15 amino acids. V was pared by 2 bases and J by 4 bases, with 4 bases of the junction left unmatched. Germline V gene lookup returns CDR1 SGDLS and CDR2 YYNGEE. The CDR3 sequence is CASSVTSGSNYEQYF. CDR3 coding DNA: TGTGCCAGCAGCGTGACTAGCGGGAGTAATTACGAGCAGTACTTC.

The CDR3 DNA follows: TGTGCCGCACTCCGGGGCTCTAGCGGCCAGGAGACCCAGTACTTC. Amino acid sequence: CAALRGSSGQETQYF. The V and J genes are TRBV6-5 and TRBJ2-5, with 7 positions matching TRBD2. Germline-derived CDR1 and CDR2 are MNHEY and SVGAGI. The CDR3 covers 15 residues. J lost 5 bases, V lost 11 bases, and 17 bases had no gene match.

The chain combines TRBV28 with TRBJ1-1; no firm D call. The CDR3 has 14 amino acids. V was cut by 3 bases and J by 0 bases, with 8 bases left in between. In germline, CDR1 is MDHEN, CDR2 SYDVKM. CDR3 bases: TGTGCCAGCAGTTTCCTTGGGCTGAACACTGAAGCTTTCTTT. Protein: CASSFLGLNTEAFF.

V usage is TRBV19 and J usage is TRBJ1-2; D perhaps matches TRBD1 (5 bases). Trimming removed 3 bases from V and 4 bases from J, with 18 bases in between. The CDR3 has 16 amino acids. Germline values: CDR1 LNHDA, CDR2 SQIVND (reference sequence). CDR3 sequence: CASSIGQGPSSYGYTF. CDR3 nucleotide sequence: TGTGCCAGTAGTATCGGTCAGGGTCCTTCCAGCTATGGCTACACCTTC. The variable domain in full, completed from reference TRBV19 and TRBJ1-2, reads DGGITQSPKYLFRKEGQNVTLSCEQNLNHDAMYWYRQDPGQGLRLIYYSQIVNDFQKGDIAEGYSVSREKKESFPLTVTSAQKNPTAFYLCASSIGQGPSSYGYTFGSGTRLTVV.